The 23 T cell receptor beta chains in this list originate from one sample, sequenced in a study of radiotherapy plus CTLA-4 blockade in lung cancer (dated by TCRdb to the late 2010s). Libraries were constructed by the immunoSEQ multiplex PCR assay. TCRdb limited this immuneACCESS table to in-frame rearrangements with V and J called. A share of clones is missing; checked studies link under half to unresolved V genes, and the rest is unexplained. The sample records 89,000 or so clones, approximately 78% of which are singletons. The top ten clones comprise under 4% of the sample. The source material was peripheral blood, sampled from a patient treated with radiotherapy plus ipilimumab. The receptors were gathered from a human donor with non-small cell lung cancer who had a partial response to radiotherapy plus ipilimumab.

This clone is a singleton in its sample. V usage is TRBV18 and J usage is TRBJ2-7, with D possibly matching TRBD2 (5 bases). This CDR3 is built from 17 residues. Per the germline V gene, CDR1 is KGHSH and CDR2 is LQKENI. V was cut by 0 bases and J by 4 bases, with 19 bases left in between. CDR3 amino acids: CASSPPGAGAALYEQYF. CDR3 bases: TGTGCCAGCTCACCACCGGGTGCTGGAGCGGCATTATACGAGCAGTACTTC.

The V gene is TRBV28, the J gene TRBJ2-2; D ambiguous. This CDR3 contains 15 residues. V was clipped by 1 base and J by 4 bases, with 10 bases between them. The germline V gene encodes CDR1 MDHEN and CDR2 SYDVKM. CDR3 residues: CASSLFARSTGELFF. CDR3 sequence (DNA): TGTGCCAGCAGTTTATTTGCCAGATCCACCGGGGAGCTGTTTTTT.

V usage is TRBV5-6 and J usage is TRBJ2-7; 7 nucleotides match TRBD1. V shed 4 bases and J 2 bases; nucleotides not matched to a gene: 3. This CDR3 is built from 13 residues. Germline V lookup: CDR1 SGHDT, CDR2 YYEEEE. CDR3 DNA sequence: TGTGCCAGCAGCCGGGACAGCACCTACGAGCAGTACTTC. This sequence encodes CASSRDSTYEQYF.

This sequence joins TRBV5-1 and TRBJ2-5, with D uncertain. Germline CDR1 reads SGHRS; CDR2 reads YFSETQ. The V end was cut by 4 bases, the J end by 4 bases, with 11 bases between. This CDR3 comprises 13 residues. The CDR3 DNA is TGCGCCAGCAGCCTTACGGGTCCAGAGACCCAGTACTTC. Its translation is CASSLTGPETQYF.

This clone is a singleton in its sample. The V call is TRBV11-2, the J call TRBJ2-3, with 11 nucleotides matching TRBD2. This CDR3 contains 16 residues. The germline V gene has CDR1 SGHAT and CDR2 FQNNGV. After removal of 5 bases from V and 2 bases from J, the junction contained 6 bases not matched to a gene. The CDR3 coding sequence is TGTGCCAGCAGCCCAGGGACTAGCGGTACCACAGATACGCAGTATTTT. Amino acids: CASSPGTSGTTDTQYF.

This clone showed up just a few times. The V call is TRBV2, the J call TRBJ2-7, with TRBD2 identical over 9 bases. CDR1 and CDR2 from the germline V gene are SNHLY and FYNNEI. V shed 8 bases, J shed 0 bases, and the junction held 2 bases outside the gene matches. This CDR3 is 13 amino acids long. CDR3 nucleotides: TGTGCCAGCGTAGCGGGGGACTCCTACGAGCAGTACTTC. Encoded protein: CASVAGDSYEQYF.

The V call is TRBV11-2, the J call TRBJ2-3; the match to TRBD1 covers 7 bases. Germline CDR1 SGHAT, CDR2 FQNNGV. The CDR3 sequence is 15 residues long. V shed 5 bases, J shed 3 bases, and the junction held 8 bases outside the gene matches. The chain's CDR3 is CASSLTDRKTDTQYF. The CDR3 region has the DNA TGTGCCAGCAGCCTTACGGACAGGAAAACAGATACGCAGTATTTT.

This clone occurred a few times. This chain connects TRBV9 to TRBJ1-2; 9 bases line up with TRBD1. The junction had 5 bases not matched to a gene; V was cut back by 3 bases and J by 2 bases. The CDR3 is made up of 15 amino acids. Germline V gene data show CDR1 as SGDLS and CDR2 as YYNGEE. DNA for the CDR3: TGTGCCAGCAGCGCCTTAGACAGGGGGAACTATGGCTACACCTTC. Encoded protein: CASSALDRGNYGYTF.

The rearrangement uses TRBV5-6 and TRBJ1-1; tentative D call: TRBD1 (6 bases). The CDR3 runs to 16 residues. Germline V CDR1 and CDR2: SGHDT, YYEEEE. V lost 1 base, J lost 1 base, and 14 bases lay in between. CDR3: CASSLSGDTRNTEAFF. CDR3 coding DNA: TGTGCCAGCAGCTTGTCCGGGGACACCAGGAACACTGAAGCTTTCTTT.

This clone was counted only a few times. The rearrangement links TRBV28 to TRBJ1-2; D possibly corresponds to TRBD1 (5 bases). The CDR3 contains 13 residues. V was trimmed by 5 bases and J by 6 bases, leaving 13 bases between them. Germline CDR1 MDHEN, CDR2 SYDVKM. CDR3 in DNA: TGTGCCAGCAGTCCCGGATGGGGGGATGGCTACACCTTC. Encoded protein: CASSPGWGDGYTF.

The chain links TRBV9 to TRBJ2-2; 7 bases are shared with TRBD1. The CDR3 spans 14 residues. After removal of 5 bases from V and 7 bases from J, the junction contained 8 bases not matched to a gene. The germline V gene has CDR1 SGDLS and CDR2 YYNGEE. The CDR3 sequence: CASRHTTGDGELFF. As DNA, the CDR3 is TGTGCCAGCAGACATACAACAGGGGACGGGGAGCTGTTTTTT.

This chain connects TRBV19 to TRBJ2-4; TRBD1 might be the D (6 bases). With 6 bases removed from V and 0 bases from J, the gap between germline ends came to 9 bases. The germline CDR1 and CDR2 sequences are LNHDA and SQIVND (reference sequence). The CDR3 extends over 14 amino acids. CDR3 DNA: TGTGCCAGTAGGGACAGCCTAGCCAAAAACATTCAGTACTTC. Translation gives CASRDSLAKNIQYF.

V and J are TRBV6-5 and TRBJ2-7, with 7 bases matching TRBD1. The germline CDR1 and CDR2 sequences are MNHEY and SVGAGI. The length of the CDR3 is 14 residues. Trimming removed 7 bases from V and 7 bases from J; junction bases left unmatched: 13. CDR3 nucleotides: TGTGCCAGCATCCGGGACAGATCCACTCTAGAGCAGTACTTC. Translated, it gives CASIRDRSTLEQYF.

The chain links TRBV28 to TRBJ2-1; 10 nucleotides align to TRBD2. With V trimmed by 1 base and J by 6 bases, 9 bases remained unmatched. Germline values: CDR1 MDHEN, CDR2 SYDVKM. This CDR3 comprises 17 residues. DNA of the CDR3: TGTGCCAGCAGTTTATTCCTAGCGGGAGAAGTCCCCAATGAGCAGTTCTTC. Its translation: CASSLFLAGEVPNEQFF.

The chain carries TRBV9 and TRBJ2-7, with 11 bases fitting TRBD2. The CDR3 covers 14 residues. Trimming at V came to 9 bases and at J to 2 bases, leaving 7 bases not matched to a gene. Germline V gene lookup returns CDR1 SGDLS and CDR2 YYNGEE. Here the CDR3 DNA reads TGTGCCAACCTGCTAGCGGGGGGTGCCTACGAGCAGTACTTC. This gives the protein CANLLAGGAYEQYF.

The CDR3 DNA reads as TGTGCCAGCCGTCCCCCCGGACACTCTAACTATGGCTACACCTTC. Translated, it gives CASRPPGHSNYGYTF. The J gene is TRBJ1-2, the V gene TRBV28; maybe TRBD1 (5 bases). CDR1 and CDR2 (germline): MDHEN, SYDVKM. V shed 8 bases and J shed 0 bases, with 16 bases lying between them. This CDR3 is 15 amino acids long.

The rearrangement joins TRBV2 to TRBJ2-5, with D possibly TRBD2 on 6 matching bases. The germline CDR1 and CDR2 sequences are SNHLY and FYNNEI. Between the trimmed V and J ends, which lost 5 bases and 9 bases, there was a span of 16 bases. The CDR3 totals 13 residues. In DNA, the CDR3 is TGTGCCAGCAGTCTTGCCTGGGGGGAGGCCCAGTACTTC. Translation: CASSLAWGEAQYF.

The gene calls are TRBV9 and TRBJ1-2, with 10 bases fitting TRBD1. Unmatched junction bases numbered 5, after V lost 3 bases and J lost 6 bases. This CDR3 comprises 14 residues. From germline, CDR1 is SGDLS and CDR2 YYNGEE. The chain's CDR3 is CASSGSGTGDGYTF. The CDR3 DNA reads TGTGCCAGCAGCGGCTCCGGGACAGGGGATGGCTACACCTTC.

The chain employs TRBV7-9 and TRBJ1-1, with D maybe TRBD1 (5 bases). The V end was cut by 3 bases, the J end by 5 bases, with 13 bases between. CDR3 length: 14 amino acids. Germline CDR1 and CDR2: SEHNR and FQNEAQ (reference sequence). For the CDR3, the DNA is TGTGCCAGCAGCTTTGGAGGGGAGAGGACTGAAGCTTTCTTT. It codes for CASSFGGERTEAFF. The entire variable domain, with the rest obtained from reference TRBV7-9 and TRBJ1-1, is as follows: DTGVSQNPRHKITKRGQNVTFRCDPISEHNRLYWYRQTLGQGPEFLTYFQNEAQLEKSRLLSDRFSAERPKGSFSTLEIQRTEQGDSAMYLCASSFGGERTEAFFGQGTRLTVV.

The chain combines TRBV27 with TRBJ2-7, with D unclear. Per germline, CDR1 MNHEY and CDR2 SMNVEV (reference sequence). V dropped 5 bases and J dropped 0 bases, with 8 bases sitting between them. The CDR3 is 13 residues long. The CDR3 nucleotides are TGTGCCAGCAGTCTGGGCCTCTCCTACGAGCAGTACTTC. This sequence encodes CASSLGLSYEQYF.

The chain recombines TRBV5-4 with TRBJ1-1; D is uncertain. CDR3 size: 12 residues. V lost 4 bases and J 3 bases, leaving 7 bases between the germline ends. The germline CDR1 and CDR2 sequences are SGHNT and YYREEE (reference sequence). The CDR3 DNA is TGTGCCAGCAGCCGGGGAGACACTGAAGCTTTCTTT. Amino acid sequence: CASSRGDTEAFF.

The genes are TRBV19 and TRBJ2-2, with a possible D match to TRBD1 (6 bases). The CDR3 runs 17 residues. Germline assignment: CDR1 LNHDA and CDR2 SQIVND (reference sequence). The V end was cut by 4 bases, the J end by 1 base, with 16 bases between. This chain's CDR3 is CASSTRWTVRNTGELFF. CDR3 DNA: TGTGCCAGTAGTACCAGATGGACAGTGCGGAACACCGGGGAGCTGTTTTTT.

The chain links TRBV5-4 to TRBJ2-1, with 7 positions matching TRBD2. Germline lookup yields CDR1 SGHNT and CDR2 YYREEE (reference sequence). This CDR3 contains 16 residues. Trimming at V came to 0 bases and at J to 8 bases, leaving 11 bases not matched to a gene. CDR3 DNA: TGTGCCAGCAGCTTGGAAATCGGGAGGTCGAGCGATGAGCAGTTCTTC. As protein: CASSLEIGRSSDEQFF.